This T cell receptor beta chain emerged from a study of beta chain features in type 1 diabetes. Study summary: Examination of sorted cells across all samples involved over 85,000,000 cells.

Sorting of CD4+ naive, central memory, regulatory and stem cell-like memory cells was performed via CD45RO/CCR7/CD25/CD127/CD95/CD27. This clone was found a few times. As yet, its antigen is unknown. The study reverse transcribed the entire isolated RNA, so it sequenced expressed TCRB transcripts. Sequenced by immunoSEQ multiplex PCR; TCRdb stores in-frame clones only, minus some. The sample carries under 950,000 clones, under 20% recorded once. Study-wide results and caveats: A potential PCR bias toward shorter templates would be equal in patient and control samples. Patients with type 1 diabetes showed fewer VDJ junction insertions and more deletions.

The CDR3 is made up of 12 amino acids. The V gene lost 6 bases and the J gene lost 6 bases, with 9 bases spanning the gap. CDR1 is MNHNS and CDR2 is SASEGT in the germline V gene. The V gene is TRBV6-1, the J gene TRBJ1-5, with D perhaps TRBD1 (5 bases). The sequence was collected from a woman under 30 in good health. The sequencing sample was made of naive CD4+ T cells from blood. As DNA, the CDR3 is TGTGCCAGCAGGGCCGGGGGTCAGCCCCAGCATTTT. It translates to CASRAGGQPQHF.